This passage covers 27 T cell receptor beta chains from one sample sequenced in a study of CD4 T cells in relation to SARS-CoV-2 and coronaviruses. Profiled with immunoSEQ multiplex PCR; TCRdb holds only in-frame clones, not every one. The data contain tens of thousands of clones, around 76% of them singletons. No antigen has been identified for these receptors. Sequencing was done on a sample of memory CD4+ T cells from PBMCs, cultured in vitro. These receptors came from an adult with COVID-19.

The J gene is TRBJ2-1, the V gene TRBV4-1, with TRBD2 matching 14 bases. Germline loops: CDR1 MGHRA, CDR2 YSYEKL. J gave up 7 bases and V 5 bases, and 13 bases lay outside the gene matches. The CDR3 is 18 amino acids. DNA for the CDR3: TGCGCCAGCAGCTTACAGAGTCGACTAGCGGGAGGGGGAAATGAGCAGTTCTTC. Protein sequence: CASSLQSRLAGGGNEQFF.

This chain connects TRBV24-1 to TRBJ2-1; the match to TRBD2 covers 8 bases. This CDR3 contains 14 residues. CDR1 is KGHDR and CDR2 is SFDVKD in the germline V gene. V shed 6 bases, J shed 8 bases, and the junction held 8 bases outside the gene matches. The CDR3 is CATSSSGIEDEQFF. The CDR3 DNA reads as TGTGCCACCAGTAGTAGCGGGATTGAAGATGAGCAGTTCTTC.

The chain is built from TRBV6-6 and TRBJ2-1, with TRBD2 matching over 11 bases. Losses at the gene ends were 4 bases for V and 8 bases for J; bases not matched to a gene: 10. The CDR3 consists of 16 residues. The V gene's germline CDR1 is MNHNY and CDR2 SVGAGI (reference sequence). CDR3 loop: CASSSTDTSGSDEQFF. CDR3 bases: TGTGCCAGCAGTTCTACTGACACTAGCGGGAGCGATGAGCAGTTCTTC.

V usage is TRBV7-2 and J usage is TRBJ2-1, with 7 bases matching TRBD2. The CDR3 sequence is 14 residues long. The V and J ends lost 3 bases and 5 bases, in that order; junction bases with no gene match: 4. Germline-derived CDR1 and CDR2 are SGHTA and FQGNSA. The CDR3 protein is CASSFQRDNNEQFF. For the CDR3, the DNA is TGTGCCAGCAGCTTCCAGCGGGATAACAATGAGCAGTTCTTC.

The CDR3 here is CASSRPGQGAVYNEQFF. The CDR3 coding sequence is TGCGCCAGCAGTCGTCCGGGACAGGGGGCGGTCTACAATGAGCAGTTCTTC. The V and J genes are TRBV5-1 and TRBJ2-1; TRBD1 matches 12 bases. Germline V CDR1 and CDR2: SGHRS, YFSETQ. Trimming removed 5 bases from V and 3 bases from J; junction bases left unmatched: 9. CDR3 length: 17 amino acids. The full variable domain, its missing parts supplied by reference TRBV5-1 and TRBJ2-1, is KAGVTQTPRYLIKTRGQQVTLSCSPISGHRSVSWYQQTPGQGLQFLFEYFSETQRNKGNFPGRFSGRQFSNSRSEMNVSTLELGDSALYLCASSRPGQGAVYNEQFFGPGTRLTVL.

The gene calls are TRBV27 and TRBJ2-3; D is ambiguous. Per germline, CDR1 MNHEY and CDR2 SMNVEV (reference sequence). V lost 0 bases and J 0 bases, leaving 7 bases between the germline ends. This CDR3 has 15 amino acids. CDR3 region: CASSLSAPSTDTQYF. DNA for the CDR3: TGTGCCAGCAGTTTATCGGCCCCTAGCACAGATACGCAGTATTTT.

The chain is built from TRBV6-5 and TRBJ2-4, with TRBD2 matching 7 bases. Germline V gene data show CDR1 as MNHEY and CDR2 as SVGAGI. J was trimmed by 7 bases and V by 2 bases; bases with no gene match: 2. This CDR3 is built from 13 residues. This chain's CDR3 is CASSYGGSNIQYF. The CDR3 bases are TGTGCCAGCAGTTACGGCGGGAGTAACATTCAGTACTTC.

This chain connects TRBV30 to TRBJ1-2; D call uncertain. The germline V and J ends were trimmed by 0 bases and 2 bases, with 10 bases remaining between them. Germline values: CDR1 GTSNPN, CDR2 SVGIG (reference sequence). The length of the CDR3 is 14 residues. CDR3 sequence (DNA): TGTGCCTGGAGTGTACCAGTGAGAAACTATGGCTACACCTTC. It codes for CAWSVPVRNYGYTF. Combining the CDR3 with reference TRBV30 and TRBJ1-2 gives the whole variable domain SQTIHQWPATLVQPVGSPLSLECTVEGTSNPNLYWYRQAAGRGLQLLFYSVGIGQISSEVPQNLSASRPQDRQFILSSKKLLLSDSGFYLCAWSVPVRNYGYTFGSGTRLTVV.

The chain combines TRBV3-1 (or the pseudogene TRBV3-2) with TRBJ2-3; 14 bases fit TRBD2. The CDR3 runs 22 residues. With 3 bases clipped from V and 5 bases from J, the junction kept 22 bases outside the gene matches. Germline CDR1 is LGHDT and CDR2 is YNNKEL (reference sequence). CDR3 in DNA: TGTGCCAGCAGCCACCCTGTAAGTGGACTAGCGGGAGGTCCCCCTTACGTAGATACGCAGTATTTT. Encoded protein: CASSHPVSGLAGGPPYVDTQYF.

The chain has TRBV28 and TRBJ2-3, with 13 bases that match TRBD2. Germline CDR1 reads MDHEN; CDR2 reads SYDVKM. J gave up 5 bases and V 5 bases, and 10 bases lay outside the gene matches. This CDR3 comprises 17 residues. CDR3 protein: CASSPRTSGRIGDTQYF. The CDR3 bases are TGTGCCAGCAGTCCACGGACTAGCGGGAGAATAGGAGATACGCAGTATTTT.

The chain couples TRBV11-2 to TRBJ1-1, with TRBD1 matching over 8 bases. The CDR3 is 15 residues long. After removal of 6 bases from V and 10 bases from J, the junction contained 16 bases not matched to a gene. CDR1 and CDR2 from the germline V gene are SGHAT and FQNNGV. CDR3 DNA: TGTGCCAGCAGGGCAAACAGGGGGAAGCACTCAAGAGCTTTCTTT. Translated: CASRANRGKHSRAFF.

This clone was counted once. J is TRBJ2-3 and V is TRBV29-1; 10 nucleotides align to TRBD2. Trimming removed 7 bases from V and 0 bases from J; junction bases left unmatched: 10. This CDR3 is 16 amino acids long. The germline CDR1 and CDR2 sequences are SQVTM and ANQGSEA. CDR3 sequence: CSAKGQTSGSTDTQYF. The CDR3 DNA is TGCAGCGCCAAGGGACAGACTAGCGGGAGCACAGATACGCAGTATTTT.

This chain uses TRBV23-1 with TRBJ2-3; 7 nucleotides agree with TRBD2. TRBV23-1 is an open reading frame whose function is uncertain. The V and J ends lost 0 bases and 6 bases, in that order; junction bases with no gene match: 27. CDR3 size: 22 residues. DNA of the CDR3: TGCGCCAGCAGTCAATCGAAATCCCGTATTAAAATCTGCGGGAGCCGCGGGGATACGCAGTATTTT. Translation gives CASSQSKSRIKICGSRGDTQYF.

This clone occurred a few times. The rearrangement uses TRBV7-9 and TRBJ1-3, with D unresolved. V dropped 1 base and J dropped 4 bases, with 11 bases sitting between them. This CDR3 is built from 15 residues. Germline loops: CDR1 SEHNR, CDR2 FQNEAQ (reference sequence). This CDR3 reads CASSLGVESGNTIYF. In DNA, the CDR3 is TGTGCCAGCAGCTTAGGGGTTGAGTCGGGAAACACCATATATTTT.

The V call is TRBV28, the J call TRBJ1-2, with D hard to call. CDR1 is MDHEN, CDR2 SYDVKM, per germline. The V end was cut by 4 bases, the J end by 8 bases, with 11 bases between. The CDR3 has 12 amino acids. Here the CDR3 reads CASSWRVEGYTF. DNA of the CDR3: TGTGCCAGCAGTTGGAGGGTAGAGGGCTACACCTTC.

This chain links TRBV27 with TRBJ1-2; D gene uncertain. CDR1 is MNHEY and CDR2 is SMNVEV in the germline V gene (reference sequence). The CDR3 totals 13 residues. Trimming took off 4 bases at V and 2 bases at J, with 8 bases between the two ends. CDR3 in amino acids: CASSSRPNYGYTF. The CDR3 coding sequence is TGTGCCAGCAGTTCCCGACCCAACTATGGCTACACCTTC.

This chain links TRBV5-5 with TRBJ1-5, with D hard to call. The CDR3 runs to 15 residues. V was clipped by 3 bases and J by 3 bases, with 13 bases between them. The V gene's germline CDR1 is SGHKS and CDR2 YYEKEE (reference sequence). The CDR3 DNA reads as TGTGCCAGCAGCTCGACGGGTAGTAACAATCAGCCCCAGCATTTT. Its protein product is CASSSTGSNNQPQHF.

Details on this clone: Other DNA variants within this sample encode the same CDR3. The CDR3 spells CASSLDGDSYNEQFF. The CDR3 DNA sequence: TGTGCCAGCAGCTTGGACGGGGACTCCTACAATGAGCAGTTCTTC. This chain joins TRBV5-5 and TRBJ2-1; tentative D call: TRBD2 (5 bases). The CDR3 length is 15 residues. Trimming removed 0 bases at V and 0 bases at J, with 7 bases between. Per the germline V gene, CDR1 is SGHKS and CDR2 is YYEKEE (reference sequence).

The DNA of the CDR3 is TGTGCCAGCAGCCAAAGCGGGAGAGGTGAGACCCAGTACTTC. This encodes CASSQSGRGETQYF. The chain combines TRBV7-9 with TRBJ2-5, with 8 bases fitting TRBD2. Unmatched junction bases numbered 7, after V lost 5 bases and J lost 5 bases. This CDR3 is 14 amino acids long. From germline, CDR1 is SEHNR and CDR2 FQNEAQ (reference sequence).

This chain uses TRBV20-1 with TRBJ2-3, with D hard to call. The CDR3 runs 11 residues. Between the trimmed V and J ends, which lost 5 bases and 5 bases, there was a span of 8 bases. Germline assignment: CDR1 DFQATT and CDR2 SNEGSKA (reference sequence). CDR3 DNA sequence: TGCAGTGCTGAGCTCGAAGATACGCAGTATTTT. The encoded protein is CSAELEDTQYF.

In DNA, the CDR3 is TGTGCCAGCGTCGAGGGGGCGGGAGGAAACACCATATATTTT. Translating gives CASVEGAGGNTIYF. This chain uses TRBV28 with TRBJ1-3; 7 bases match TRBD1. From germline, CDR1 is MDHEN and CDR2 SYDVKM. The CDR3 is 14 amino acids. The J segment lost 4 bases and the V segment lost 8 bases, leaving 8 bases of the junction unmatched.

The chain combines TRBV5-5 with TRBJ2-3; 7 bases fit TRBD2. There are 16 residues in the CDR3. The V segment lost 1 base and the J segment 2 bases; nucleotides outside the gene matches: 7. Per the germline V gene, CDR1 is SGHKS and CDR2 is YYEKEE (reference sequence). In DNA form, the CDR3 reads TGTGCCAGCAGCTTGCAGGGAGGGCCGAACACAGATACGCAGTATTTT. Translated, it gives CASSLQGGPNTDTQYF.

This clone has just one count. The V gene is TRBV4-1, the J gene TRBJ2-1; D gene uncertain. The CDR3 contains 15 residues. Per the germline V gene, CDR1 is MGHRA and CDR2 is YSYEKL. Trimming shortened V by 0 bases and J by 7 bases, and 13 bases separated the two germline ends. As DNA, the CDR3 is TGCGCCAGCAGCCAAGAAGTTTGGCAACCGAATGAGCAGTTCTTC. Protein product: CASSQEVWQPNEQFF.

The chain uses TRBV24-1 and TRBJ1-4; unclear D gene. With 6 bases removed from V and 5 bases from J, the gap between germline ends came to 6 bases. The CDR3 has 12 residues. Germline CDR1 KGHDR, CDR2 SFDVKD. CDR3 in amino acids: CATSSTNEKLFF. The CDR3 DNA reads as TGTGCCACCAGTTCTACAAATGAAAAACTGTTTTTT.

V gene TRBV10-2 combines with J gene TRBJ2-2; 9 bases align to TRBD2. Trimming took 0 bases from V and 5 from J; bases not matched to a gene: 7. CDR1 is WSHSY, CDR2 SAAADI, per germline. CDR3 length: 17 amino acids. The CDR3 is CASSESRGLAGTGELFF. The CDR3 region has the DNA TGCGCCAGCAGTGAGTCTAGGGGACTAGCTGGGACCGGGGAGCTGTTTTTT.

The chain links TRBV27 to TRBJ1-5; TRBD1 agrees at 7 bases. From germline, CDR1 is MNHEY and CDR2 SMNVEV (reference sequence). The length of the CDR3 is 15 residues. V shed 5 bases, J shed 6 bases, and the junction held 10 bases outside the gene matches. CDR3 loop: CASSLQGRNGQPQHF. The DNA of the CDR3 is TGTGCCAGCAGTCTACAGGGGAGGAACGGTCAGCCCCAGCATTTT.

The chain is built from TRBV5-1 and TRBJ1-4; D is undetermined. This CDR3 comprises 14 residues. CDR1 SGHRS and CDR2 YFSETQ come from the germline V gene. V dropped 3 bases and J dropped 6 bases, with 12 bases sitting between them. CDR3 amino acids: CASSSDLMDEKLFF. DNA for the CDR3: TGCGCCAGCAGCTCGGACCTCATGGATGAAAAACTGTTTTTT.